This TCR beta chain comes out of a study of T cells after yellow fever vaccination. On the study more broadly: Preparation used SMART-Seq v4 Ultra Low Input for the low-cell-number fractions.

For TCR, cDNA came from 5'RACE template switching, which added a universal primer site and UMIs. TCRdb reanalysed the 5' RACE reads using MiXCR and keeps one entry per CDR3 protein. The sample holds about 74,000 distinct CDR3 sequences; approximately 7% are singletons and the top ten take around a third. Findings of the study overall: The study found a weaker secondary response that peaked faster, day 5 versus 15. Detected again after the booster were most primary-vaccination clones, at 96% CD4 and 88% CD8.

This clonotype was observed at least ten times. Its antigen is undetermined. CDR1 GTSNPN and CDR2 SVGIG come from the germline V gene (reference sequence). The CDR3 consists of 13 residues. The V and J ends lost 0 bases and 5 bases respectively, with 8 bases between them. The gene calls are TRBV30 and TRBJ2-1, with D perhaps TRBD2 (5 bases). The TCR originated in a man aged 18 to 29 who received the YFV17D yellow fever vaccine. The source was CD8+ T cells sorted from PBMCs, collected less than 6 days after the first yellow fever vaccination. CDR3 region: CAWSVLDHNEQFF. As DNA, the CDR3 is TGTGCCTGGAGTGTACTAGATCACAATGAGCAGTTCTTC.